These 26 T cell receptor beta chains were sequenced from one sample in a study of response to subunit inactivated influenza vaccine. TCRdb analysed the RT-PCR reads with MiXCR anew, one entry per CDR3 protein. This sample yields over 150,000 distinct CDR3 sequences, of which approximately 8.7% are seen a single time; 11% belongs to the top ten. The sequences come from non-naive T cells sorted from PBMCs, collected on the day of vaccination. The source of these receptors is a man in his forties or fifties who received an inactivated influenza vaccine.

This clonotype was counted a single time. The genes are TRBV4-3 and TRBJ2-7; 10 bases align to TRBD1. The CDR3 runs 15 residues. Germline V CDR1 and CDR2: LGHNA, YSLEER. V shed 0 bases, J shed 5 bases, and the junction held 4 bases outside the gene matches. The CDR3 region is CASSQDGTGVNEQYF. In DNA, the CDR3 is TGCGCCAGCAGCCAAGATGGGACAGGGGTGAACGAGCAGTACTTC.

The chain employs TRBV7-2 and TRBJ2-4, with TRBD1 as a possible D gene (5 bases). V was pared by 7 bases and J by 0 bases, with 19 bases between. Germline values: CDR1 SGHTA, CDR2 FQGNSA. This CDR3 is 17 amino acids long. Written as DNA, the CDR3 is TGTGCCAGCACCCTAGGGGCAGGGAACCTAGCCAAAAACATTCAGTACTTC. Translated: CASTLGAGNLAKNIQYF. The variable domain in full, with the rest retrieved from reference TRBV7-2 and TRBJ2-4, is GAGVSQSPSNKVTEKGKDVELRCDPISGHTALYWYRQSLGQGLEFLIYFQGNSAPDKSGLPSDRFSAERTGGSVSTLTIQRTQQEDSAVYLCASTLGAGNLAKNIQYFGAGTRLSVL.

The chain has TRBV6-1 and TRBJ2-5; TRBD2 matches 13 bases. The V and J ends lost 8 bases and 4 bases, in that order; junction bases with no gene match: 10. In germline, CDR1 is MNHNS, CDR2 SASEGT. The CDR3 has 16 amino acids. Here the CDR3 DNA reads TGTGCCAGCGGAAGGACTAGCGGGGGTGTATTAGAGACCCAGTACTTC. This encodes CASGRTSGGVLETQYF.

There are many counts of this clonotype. V usage is TRBV12-3 or TRBV12-4 and J usage is TRBJ1-2; possibly TRBD1 for D (5 bases). The V end lost 6 bases, the J end lost 3 bases, and 11 bases lay between the germline ends. CDR3 length: 13 residues. The CDR3 region is CASSLGGDYGYTF. The CDR3, as DNA: TGTGCCAGCAGCCTGGGGGGGGACTATGGCTACACCTTC.

This chain connects TRBV7-6 to TRBJ2-3, with D unresolved. This CDR3 has 13 residues. V lost 5 bases, J lost 2 bases, and 8 bases lay in between. Germline-derived CDR1 and CDR2 are SGHVS and FNYEAQ. This CDR3 reads CASSKEVTDTQYF. CDR3 nucleotide sequence: TGTGCCAGCAGCAAGGAAGTCACAGATACGCAGTATTTT.

The chain uses TRBV20-1 and TRBJ2-1; 9 positions match TRBD1. With V trimmed by 7 bases and J by 2 bases, 6 bases remained unmatched. The CDR3 contains 14 residues. The V gene's germline CDR1 is DFQATT and CDR2 SNEGSKA (reference sequence). CDR3 sequence reads: CSVLGQGPYNEQFF. The CDR3 DNA reads as TGCAGTGTCCTGGGACAGGGTCCCTACAATGAGCAGTTCTTC.

This chain links TRBV27 with TRBJ2-7; D is uncertain. V shed 5 bases and J shed 2 bases, with 16 bases lying between them. CDR3 length equals 15 residues. Per the germline V gene, CDR1 is MNHEY and CDR2 is SMNVEV (reference sequence). As DNA, the CDR3 is TGTGCCAGCAGTCCTTTAAGACTGGCGGCCTACGAGCAGTACTTC. This gives the protein CASSPLRLAAYEQYF.

This clonotype turned up a few times. This rearrangement joins TRBV7-2 to TRBJ1-1, with D unresolved. Trimming removed 5 bases at V and 2 bases at J, with 15 bases between. The germline V gene encodes CDR1 SGHTA and CDR2 FQGNSA. The CDR3 sequence is 15 residues long. In DNA, the CDR3 is TGTGCCAGCAGCCGAAGTAGACGGACCAACACTGAAGCTTTCTTT. This sequence encodes CASSRSRRTNTEAFF.

V and J are TRBV6-5 and TRBJ2-6, with D possibly being TRBD1 or TRBD2 (6 bases each). CDR1 MNHEY and CDR2 SVGAGI come from the germline V gene. Trimming took 0 bases from V and 2 from J, leaving 11 bases between them. The CDR3 runs to 17 residues. CDR3 protein: CASSYSNGGAGANVLTF. CDR3 sequence (DNA): TGTGCCAGCAGTTACTCGAACGGGGGCGCTGGGGCCAACGTCCTGACTTTC.

This chain uses TRBV4-2 with TRBJ2-5; possibly TRBD2 for D (5 bases). Germline CDR1 and CDR2: LGHNA and YNFKEQ. The CDR3 totals 16 residues. The ends were cut back, 0 bases at V and 1 base at J, with 12 bases in the middle. CDR3 loop: CASSQESVGAQETQYF. The CDR3 coding sequence is TGTGCCAGCAGCCAAGAGTCAGTGGGAGCCCAAGAGACCCAGTACTTC.

This clonotype was counted a few times. This sequence joins TRBV5-6 and TRBJ1-5; D is unresolved. Germline V CDR1 and CDR2: SGHDT, YYEEEE. This CDR3 spans 16 amino acids. V lost 0 bases to trimming and J lost 0 bases, with 10 bases between them. CDR3 nucleotide sequence: TGTGCCAGCAGCTTGGGAGTCTCTGTTAGCAATCAGCCCCAGCATTTT. Residues: CASSLGVSVSNQPQHF.

This clonotype has ten or more counts. V is TRBV10-3 and J is TRBJ2-3; D is undetermined. Trimming pared 10 bases from V and 4 bases from J, leaving 18 bases between. The V gene's germline CDR1 is ENHRY and CDR2 SYGVKD. The CDR3 covers 14 residues. The CDR3 loop is CANSPPENPDTQYF. The CDR3, as DNA: TGTGCCAACTCCCCCCCGGAGAACCCAGATACGCAGTATTTT.

This clonotype came up many times. V usage is TRBV6-1 and J usage is TRBJ2-5; D possibly corresponds to TRBD1 (5 bases). V lost 4 bases and J lost 2, with 11 bases in between. Germline values: CDR1 MNHNS, CDR2 SASEGT. CDR3 size: 14 residues. The CDR3 spells CASSAWGGQETQYF. The CDR3 region has the DNA TGTGCCAGCAGTGCCTGGGGCGGTCAAGAGACCCAGTACTTC.

A remark on this clonotype: Just one base apart from a much larger clone, this may be a read error. V and J are TRBV5-1 and TRBJ2-1; D perhaps matches TRBD2 (6 bases). Deletions cut 0 bases from V and 8 bases from J, with 15 bases between. CDR3 length: 15 residues. CDR1 is SGHRS, CDR2 YFSETQ, per germline. The CDR3 sequence: CASSLVGGASYEQFF. The CDR3 DNA follows: TGCGCCAGCAGCTTGGTTGGAGGGGCGAGCTATGAGCAGTTCTTC.

This clonotype was observed a few times. J is TRBJ2-3 and V is TRBV5-4; 7 nucleotides agree with TRBD2. The germline V gene has CDR1 SGHNT and CDR2 YYREEE (reference sequence). This CDR3 has 15 amino acids. Unmatched junction bases numbered 7, after V lost 4 bases and J lost 2 bases. The CDR3, as DNA: TGTGCCAGCAGCGAGCGGGGAACTTCCACAGATACGCAGTATTTT. As protein: CASSERGTSTDTQYF.

This clonotype was seen many times. The V and J genes are TRBV3-1 and TRBJ2-2; the D is unclear. The CDR3 sequence is 13 residues long. V lost 1 base and J lost 6, with 6 bases in between. Germline lookup yields CDR1 LGHDT and CDR2 YNNKEL (reference sequence). CDR3 in DNA: TGTGCCAGCAGCCAAGGGTCCCCCGGGGAGCTGTTTTTT. Its protein is CASSQGSPGELFF.

The J gene is TRBJ1-4, the V gene TRBV7-8; D gene ambiguous. Germline CDR1 SGHVS, CDR2 FQNEAQ. Trimming took off 1 base at V and 5 bases at J, with 14 bases between the two ends. The CDR3 loop spans 16 amino acids. The CDR3 nucleotides read TGTGCCAGCAGCTTAGGAGGAGGGAGGATAAATGAAAAACTGTTTTTT. This encodes CASSLGGGRINEKLFF.

This clonotype has a handful of counts. The rearrangement links TRBV6-1 to TRBJ2-1, with 10 positions matching TRBD2. Germline V gene data show CDR1 as MNHNS and CDR2 as SASEGT. V shed 6 bases and J 6 bases; nucleotides not matched to a gene: 8. This CDR3 is built from 15 residues. The CDR3 DNA sequence: TGTGCCAGCAGGACGGGACTAGCGACAATCAATGAGCAGTTCTTC. Its protein is CASRTGLATINEQFF.

The chain joins TRBV24-1 to TRBJ2-2; D may correspond to TRBD1 or TRBD2 (5 bases each). The V gene lost 5 bases and the J gene lost 8 bases, with 14 bases spanning the gap. The CDR3 has 14 amino acids. The V gene's germline CDR1 is KGHDR and CDR2 SFDVKD. In nucleotides, the CDR3 is TGTGCCACCAGTGGTCCCGGGACCACGGGGGAGCTGTTTTTT. It is translated as CATSGPGTTGELFF.

This clonotype was seen a few times. V is TRBV5-1 and J is TRBJ2-5, with D maybe TRBD2 (5 bases). Trimming took 4 bases from V and 5 from J, leaving 15 bases between them. This CDR3 is 14 amino acids long. Per the germline V gene, CDR1 is SGHRS and CDR2 is YFSETQ. The CDR3 loop reads CASSTRIMGETQYF. The CDR3 region has the DNA TGCGCCAGCAGCACTAGGATTATGGGGGAGACCCAGTACTTC.

CDR3 DNA: TGTGCCAGCAGCTTAGCGGTGACAGGGTCCACTGAAGCTTTCTTT. It encodes CASSLAVTGSTEAFF. This sequence joins TRBV7-9 and TRBJ1-1; 7 nucleotides align to TRBD1. The CDR3 consists of 15 residues. Trimming cost V 0 bases and J 4 bases; bases outside gene matches: 5. The germline gives CDR1 SEHNR, CDR2 FQNEAQ (reference sequence).

This clonotype was seen more than once but under ten times. The V gene is TRBV5-6, the J gene TRBJ1-1; D uncertain. V was clipped by 3 bases and J by 0 bases, with 6 bases between them. The CDR3 runs to 13 residues. Germline V gene sequence: CDR1 SGHDT, CDR2 YYEEEE. The CDR3 coding sequence is TGTGCCAGCAGCTATGTGGTGAACACTGAAGCTTTCTTT. Translated: CASSYVVNTEAFF. Full variable domain (rest looked up from reference TRBV5-6 and TRBJ1-1): DAGVTQSPTHLIKTRGQQVTLRCSPKSGHDTVSWYQQALGQGPQFIFQYYEEEERQRGNFPDRFSGHQFPNYSSELNVNALLLGDSALYLCASSYVVNTEAFFGQGTRLTVV.

The chain has TRBV11-3 and TRBJ2-1; 10 bases match TRBD1. Germline trimming cut 5 bases from V and 10 bases from J; bases unmatched to any gene: 8. This CDR3 spans 14 amino acids. Germline V lookup: CDR1 SGHNT, CDR2 YENEEA. The CDR3 reads CASSPGTGVREQFF. As DNA, the CDR3 is TGTGCCAGCAGCCCCGGGACAGGGGTCCGGGAGCAGTTCTTC.

This clonotype occurred a few times. This rearrangement joins TRBV10-2 to TRBJ2-1, with 9 nucleotides matching TRBD2. Germline assignment: CDR1 WSHSY and CDR2 SAAADI. The CDR3 covers 16 residues. The V and J ends lost 2 bases and 7 bases, in that order; junction bases with no gene match: 9. The CDR3 loop reads CASSEPRGGQLNEQFF. In DNA form, the CDR3 reads TGCGCCAGCAGTGAGCCGCGGGGGGGCCAGTTAAATGAGCAGTTCTTC.

The V and J genes are TRBV9 and TRBJ1-5; TRBD1 matches 7 bases. The CDR3 has 15 amino acids. CDR1 and CDR2 from the germline V gene are SGDLS and YYNGEE. Trimming cost V 2 bases and J 0 bases; bases outside gene matches: 2. The CDR3 DNA follows: TGTGCCAGCAGCGTTACAGGGGATAGCAATCAGCCCCAGCATTTT. Its translation: CASSVTGDSNQPQHF.

This clonotype came up many times. The chain carries TRBV5-1 and TRBJ2-5, with 10 bases that match TRBD2. The ends lost 1 base at V and 4 bases at J; junction bases unmatched: 10. Germline assignment: CDR1 SGHRS and CDR2 YFSETQ. CDR3 length equals 17 residues. CDR3 in amino acids: CASSLFLAGDVGETQYF. The CDR3 DNA sequence: TGCGCCAGCAGCTTGTTTCTAGCGGGAGATGTGGGAGAGACCCAGTACTTC.